One sample yielded the 23 T cell receptor beta chains listed below, sequenced in a study of blood T cell repertoires in COVID-19. The table came from immunoSEQ multiplex PCR; TCRdb's copy has only in-frame clones and leaves some out. Of about 94,000 clones in the sample, about 86% were seen once. Sequences were obtained from peripheral blood. The receptors stem from a woman aged 60 to 75 in a cohort sampled during active or convalescent COVID-19.

This sequence joins TRBV15 and TRBJ1-4; 9 bases align to TRBD1. CDR1 is LNHNV and CDR2 is YYDKDF in the germline V gene (reference sequence). This CDR3 has 16 amino acids. The V segment lost 0 bases and the J segment 3 bases; nucleotides outside the gene matches: 2. The chain's CDR3 is CATSREQGAANEKLFF. The CDR3 DNA is TGTGCCACCAGCAGAGAACAGGGGGCGGCTAATGAAAAACTGTTTTTT.

J is TRBJ1-5 and V is TRBV7-8; D unresolved. The CDR3 spans 12 residues. Germline CDR1 SGHVS, CDR2 FQNEAQ. V lost 0 bases and J lost 9, with 6 bases in between. The CDR3 DNA is TGTGCCAGCAGCTTAGCGGCAGGGCCCCAGCATTTT. It is translated as CASSLAAGPQHF.

CDR3 protein: CASSFGQGETQYF. The CDR3 DNA reads TGCGCCAGCAGCTTCGGACAGGGGGAGACCCAGTACTTC. The genes are TRBV5-1 and TRBJ2-5; TRBD1 aligns across 9 bases. The germline gives CDR1 SGHRS, CDR2 YFSETQ. The J segment lost 5 bases and the V segment lost 2 bases, leaving 1 base of the junction unmatched. The CDR3 runs to 13 residues.

This chain's CDR3 is CASSQDSQYEQYF. In nucleotides, the CDR3 is TGCGCCAGCAGCCAAGATTCCCAGTACGAGCAGTACTTC. V is TRBV4-1 and J is TRBJ2-7; no clear D. Per the germline V gene, CDR1 is MGHRA and CDR2 is YSYEKL. This CDR3 is built from 13 residues. V gave up 0 bases and J gave up 4 bases, with 7 bases separating them.

This chain connects TRBV7-2 to TRBJ2-5; 7 nucleotides match TRBD2. CDR1 and CDR2 (germline): SGHTA, FQGNSA. CDR3 length: 16 amino acids. With 0 bases clipped from V and 5 bases from J, the junction kept 9 bases outside the gene matches. The CDR3 protein is CASSLASGGKRETQYF. CDR3 in DNA: TGTGCCAGCAGCTTAGCGTCCGGGGGGAAACGGGAGACCCAGTACTTC.

V gene TRBV19 combines with J gene TRBJ1-2, with a possible D match to TRBD1 (5 bases). V lost 5 bases and J lost 3, with 16 bases in between. The CDR3 has 15 amino acids. Germline V gene data show CDR1 as LNHDA and CDR2 as SQIVND (reference sequence). The CDR3 here is CASSSRQTFDYGYTF. CDR3 DNA sequence: TGTGCCAGTAGTTCCCGACAGACGTTCGACTATGGCTACACCTTC.

The chain recombines TRBV18 with TRBJ2-5; TRBD2 aligns across 13 bases. CDR1 and CDR2 from the germline V gene are KGHSH and LQKENI. The J segment lost 4 bases and the V segment lost 3 bases, leaving 8 bases of the junction unmatched. The CDR3 extends over 17 amino acids. For the CDR3, the DNA is TGTGCCAGCTCACCCCGACTAGCGGGAGGCCTGGCAGAGACCCAGTACTTC. Translation: CASSPRLAGGLAETQYF.

The V and J genes are TRBV19 and TRBJ1-2; 11 bases agree with TRBD1. Germline CDR1 is LNHDA and CDR2 is SQIVND (reference sequence). The V and J ends lost 6 bases and 2 bases, in that order; junction bases with no gene match: 2. The CDR3 spans 14 residues. The CDR3 nucleotides are TGTGCCAGTAGGGGACAGGGGGACAACTATGGCTACACCTTC. It encodes CASRGQGDNYGYTF.

J is TRBJ2-7 and V is TRBV10-3; the D is unclear. CDR3 size: 12 residues. V was pared by 7 bases and J by 6 bases, with 13 bases between. Germline loops: CDR1 ENHRY, CDR2 SYGVKD. The CDR3 protein is CAIKPPGSEQYF. The CDR3, as DNA: TGTGCCATCAAACCGCCCGGTTCCGAGCAGTACTTC.

The V call is TRBV10-3, the J call TRBJ1-6, with 8 bases fitting TRBD1. J was trimmed by 5 bases and V by 2 bases; bases with no gene match: 8. This CDR3 has 17 residues. CDR1 is ENHRY and CDR2 is SYGVKD in the germline V gene. CDR3 sequence reads: CAISEGQGQLNNSPLHF. In nucleotides, the CDR3 is TGTGCCATCAGTGAGGGACAGGGACAGCTAAATAATTCACCCCTCCACTTT.

The V and J genes are TRBV19 and TRBJ2-1; TRBD2 matches at 14 bases. CDR1 is LNHDA and CDR2 is SQIVND in the germline V gene (reference sequence). This CDR3 region has 17 residues. Trimming at V came to 6 bases and at J to 3 bases, leaving 7 bases not matched to a gene. The CDR3 region has the DNA TGTGCCAGTAGACAAGGGGGACTAGCGGGAGACTACAATGAGCAGTTCTTC. Translating gives CASRQGGLAGDYNEQFF.

The chain has TRBV18 and TRBJ2-5, with 9 bases aligning to TRBD1. V shed 1 base and J 5 bases; nucleotides not matched to a gene: 8. This CDR3 region has 16 residues. In germline, CDR1 is KGHSH, CDR2 LQKENI. DNA of the CDR3: TGTGCCAGCTCACCACGCCCCGGGACAGGGCGGGAGACCCAGTACTTC. Translating gives CASSPRPGTGRETQYF.

This chain joins TRBV11-3 and TRBJ2-2; no definite D call. Germline V gene data show CDR1 as SGHNT and CDR2 as YENEEA. This CDR3 is built from 13 residues. V dropped 2 bases and J dropped 3 bases, with 4 bases sitting between them. CDR3 residues: CASSLRDTGELFF. DNA of the CDR3: TGTGCCAGCAGCTTACGAGACACCGGGGAGCTGTTTTTT.

This clone was observed a single time. V gene TRBV4-2 combines with J gene TRBJ2-5, with D possibly TRBD1 on 6 matching bases. V dropped 1 base and J dropped 2 bases, with 11 bases sitting between them. Germline V gene data show CDR1 as LGHNA and CDR2 as YNFKEQ. The CDR3 runs 15 residues. CDR3 amino acids: CASSQARGHQETQYF. CDR3 coding DNA: TGTGCCAGCAGCCAAGCAAGGGGACATCAAGAGACCCAGTACTTC.

V usage is TRBV7-9 and J usage is TRBJ1-6, with 9 bases that match TRBD1. Losses at the gene ends were 4 bases for V and 10 bases for J; bases not matched to a gene: 8. Per the germline V gene, CDR1 is SEHNR and CDR2 is FQNEAQ (reference sequence). The CDR3 spans 15 residues. In nucleotides, the CDR3 is TGTGCCAGCAGCTCCCTACAGGGGGCCGGCTCACCCCTCCACTTT. Translated: CASSSLQGAGSPLHF.

V gene TRBV4-1 combines with J gene TRBJ2-5; D might be TRBD2 (6 bases). Germline assignment: CDR1 MGHRA and CDR2 YSYEKL. The CDR3 has 16 residues. V lost 1 base and J 1 base, leaving 13 bases between the germline ends. The CDR3 coding sequence is TGCGCCAGCAGCCAAGTCTCGAGGAGGGGCCAAGAGACCCAGTACTTC. Translating it yields CASSQVSRRGQETQYF.

The chain links TRBV3-1 (or the pseudogene TRBV3-2) to TRBJ1-3, with D possibly being TRBD1 (5 bases). Trimming pared 8 bases from V and 4 bases from J, leaving 9 bases between. The germline gives CDR1 LGHDT, CDR2 YNNKEL (reference sequence). The CDR3 has 12 amino acids. This CDR3 is CASQGPGNTIYF. The CDR3 DNA follows: TGTGCCAGCCAGGGCCCCGGAAACACCATATATTTT.

The chain carries TRBV18 and TRBJ2-1; D ambiguous. The CDR3 contains 14 residues. Trimming took 2 bases from V and 8 from J, leaving 13 bases between them. Germline V gene data show CDR1 as KGHSH and CDR2 as LQKENI. As DNA, the CDR3 is TGTGCCAGCTCACCAAAATCCGTACGGGATGAGCAGTTCTTC. Its protein is CASSPKSVRDEQFF.

This clone has just one count. V gene TRBV6-5 combines with J gene TRBJ2-7; 7 bases fit TRBD2. The CDR3 is 14 amino acids. J lost 4 bases, V lost 2 bases, and 5 bases had no gene match. The V gene's germline CDR1 is MNHEY and CDR2 SVGAGI. The CDR3 nucleotides read TGTGCCAGCAGTTACGCCCCCGGGGGGTACGAGCAGTACTTC. Its translation is CASSYAPGGYEQYF.

This clone has just one count. The chain recombines TRBV7-3 with TRBJ2-2; D might be TRBD1 (6 bases). The CDR3 is 13 amino acids. Germline assignment: CDR1 SGHTA and CDR2 FQGTGA. Trimming took 5 bases from V and 5 from J, leaving 9 bases between them. CDR3 bases: TGTGCCAGCAGCCCCCAGGGGACCGGGGAGCTGTTTTTT. Its translation is CASSPQGTGELFF.

Concerning this clone itself: Mismatch with germline at one junction end may stem from a read error. The chain couples TRBV27 to TRBJ2-7; 9 bases fit TRBD1. From germline, CDR1 is MNHEY and CDR2 SMNVEV (reference sequence). CDR3 size: 14 residues. Here the CDR3 DNA reads TGTGCCAGCAGTTTCAGCGGGACAGGGTACGTGCAGTACTTC. It specifies CASSFSGTGYVQYF.

This chain joins TRBV5-4 and TRBJ1-2, with TRBD1 identical over 8 bases. CDR3 length: 15 amino acids. CDR1 is SGHNT, CDR2 YYREEE, per germline (reference sequence). V was clipped by 2 bases and J by 3 bases; unmatched bases: 6. The CDR3 DNA follows: TGTGCCAGCAGCTTTGACAGGGGATTAGACTATGGCTACACCTTC. Protein: CASSFDRGLDYGYTF.

V usage is TRBV14 and J usage is TRBJ2-5; 11 nucleotides line up with TRBD1. The CDR3 spans 16 residues. Germline V CDR1 and CDR2: SGHDN, FVKESK. Losses at the gene ends were 3 bases for V and 3 bases for J; bases not matched to a gene: 6. The CDR3 loop reads CASSHWGQGGKETQYF. In DNA, the CDR3 is TGTGCCAGCAGCCACTGGGGACAGGGGGGCAAAGAGACCCAGTACTTC.